Presented here are 3 T cell receptor beta chains from one specimen sequenced in a study of cytomegalovirus exposure and HLA in healthy donors. With 60 Vbeta and 13 Jbeta primers, the PCR was carried out. Some clones are missing from TCRdb's copy, which holds only in-frame ones; the method was immunoSEQ multiplex PCR. Of some 50,000 clones listed, roughly 72% were seen once; the top ten hold around a fifth. Specimen: PBMCs. The origin of the receptors is a woman aged 50 to 65 in good health and CMV-seropositive.

The J gene is TRBJ1-1, the V gene TRBV4-3; D not resolved. Germline V lookup: CDR1 LGHNA, CDR2 YSLEER. Trimming removed 0 bases from V and 1 base from J, with 9 bases in between. This CDR3 has 15 residues. CDR3 bases: TGCGCCAGCAGCCAAGATCGGGTCACGAACACTGAAGCTTTCTTT. Protein sequence: CASSQDRVTNTEAFF.

The chain has TRBV29-1 and TRBJ1-2; D unclear. The V and J ends lost 4 bases and 8 bases respectively, with 17 bases between them. This CDR3 comprises 13 residues. Germline lookup yields CDR1 SQVTM and CDR2 ANQGSEA. The CDR3 DNA sequence: TGCAGCGTTGCTCGTAGCGGGGTGGAGGGCTACACCTTC. It specifies CSVARSGVEGYTF. The full variable domain, completed using reference TRBV29-1 and TRBJ1-2, is SAVISQKPSRDICQRGTSLTIQCQVDSQVTMMFWYRQQPGQSLTLIATANQGSEATYESGFVIDKFPISRPNLTFSTLTVSNMSPEDSSIYLCSVARSGVEGYTFGSGTRLTVV.

This chain uses TRBV5-6 with TRBJ1-1; 9 bases are shared with TRBD1. The CDR3 consists of 16 residues. V lost 4 bases to trimming and J lost 3 bases; unmatched junction nucleotides: 10. Germline V gene sequence: CDR1 SGHDT, CDR2 YYEEEE. CDR3 sequence reads: CASSRLDRGGDTEAFF. The CDR3 DNA sequence: TGTGCCAGCAGCCGATTGGACAGGGGTGGGGACACTGAAGCTTTCTTT.